This T cell receptor (beta chain) was obtained from a study of vaccination effects on CD4 cells after COVID-19. Turning to the study itself: Two convalescent patients gave samples 16 days and one week before vaccination.

Only in-frame clones appear in the TCRdb table, and some are missing; sequencing was by immunoSEQ multiplex PCR. The table records about 24,000 clones, 60% to 80% of them present only once. The CDR3 length is 13 residues. In germline, CDR1 is MRHNA, CDR2 SNTAGT. Trimming took off 5 bases at V and 0 bases at J, with 7 bases between the two ends. Antigen-specific CD4+ T cells were first expanded with viral peptide pools by the ViraFEST assay and only then sequenced. Culturing for more than 9 days preceded CD4+ T cell isolation. The person had PCR-confirmed SARS-CoV-2 infection between March and December 2020. They grew over 1.5 million PBMC in each well, adding about 10 IU/ml IL-2 and around 9.6 ug/ml peptides. As to this clone: Its antigen is not known.

The specimen comprised CD4+ T cells from PBMCs cultured with SARS-CoV-2 spike peptides, sampled before COVID-19 vaccination. This TCR derives from a human donor who had a prior SARS-CoV-2 infection. The chain has TRBV6-4 and TRBJ1-1, with D perhaps TRBD1 (5 bases). The DNA of the CDR3 is TGTGCCAGCAGTAGGGGCCTGAACACTGAAGCTTTCTTT. It translates to CASSRGLNTEAFF.